This entry describes one T cell receptor beta chain. This sample was taken from a study of regulatory T cells in long-lasting Graves disease. The time point: newly diagnosed GD, antithyroid drugs for less than 3 months. Scientists built the TCR library using RNA that was extracted from PBMCs. Assembly of TCR beta libraries relied on iRepertoire HTBI primers together with Arm-PCR of CDR3 regions. TCRdb reprocessed the multiplex PCR reads via MiXCR and lists one record per CDR3 protein. The sample holds about 620,000 distinct CDR3 sequences, roughly 16% seen once. Trimming cost V 6 bases and J 0 bases, with 14 bases left between them. CDR3 size: 15 residues. These same records also appear under a second study, on T cells in Graves' hyperthyroidism and ophthalmopathy. Per that study: A model using 13 V-J features told ophthalmopathy apart from stable hyperthyroidism.

The chain has TRBV12-3 or TRBV12-4 and TRBJ1-1; D remains unclear. The receptor comes from a woman under 40 with Graves disease. The sequencing used peripheral blood mononuclear cells (PBMCs), collected at new diagnosis, from a patient treated with antithyroid drugs. CDR3 loop: CASSPLGSMNTEAFF. The CDR3 nucleotides are TGTGCCAGCAGCCCACTCGGGTCCATGAACACTGAAGCTTTCTTT.